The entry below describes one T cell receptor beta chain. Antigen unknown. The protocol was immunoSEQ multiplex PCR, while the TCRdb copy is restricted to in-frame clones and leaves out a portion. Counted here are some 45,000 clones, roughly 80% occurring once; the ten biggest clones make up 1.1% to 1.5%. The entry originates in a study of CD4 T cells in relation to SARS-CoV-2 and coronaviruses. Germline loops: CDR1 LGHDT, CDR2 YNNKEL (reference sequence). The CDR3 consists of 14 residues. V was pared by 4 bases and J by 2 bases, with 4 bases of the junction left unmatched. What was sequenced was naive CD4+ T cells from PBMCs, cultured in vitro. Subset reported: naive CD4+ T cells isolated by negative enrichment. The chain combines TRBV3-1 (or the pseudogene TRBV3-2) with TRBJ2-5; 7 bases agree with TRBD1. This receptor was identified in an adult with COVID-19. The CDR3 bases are TGTGCCAGCAGCCTCCCGGGACAGCAAGAGACCCAGTACTTC. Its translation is CASSLPGQQETQYF.